Following are 21 T cell receptor beta chains from one sample sequenced in a study of CD4 T cells in relation to SARS-CoV-2 and coronaviruses. Here immunoSEQ multiplex PCR was the method, and the copy in TCRdb shows in-frame clones only, minus some. In the table there are tens of thousands of clones, around 87% of which are singletons. The sequencing input was memory CD4+ T cells from PBMCs. The receptors here all came from an adult with COVID-19.

The chain employs TRBV16 and TRBJ1-5; D gene ambiguous. V shed 5 bases and J shed 5 bases, with 22 bases lying between them. The V gene's germline CDR1 is KGHSY and CDR2 FQNENV. The CDR3 contains 17 residues. The CDR3 here is CASSATHFEAPYQPQHF. CDR3 DNA: TGTGCCAGCAGCGCCACCCATTTCGAGGCGCCGTATCAGCCCCAGCATTTT.

This chain links TRBV3-1 (or the pseudogene TRBV3-2) with TRBJ2-7; a possible D gene is TRBD2 (6 bases). The CDR3 contains 15 residues. Germline CDR1 and CDR2: LGHDT and YNNKEL (reference sequence). Trimming removed 1 base at V and 2 bases at J, with 12 bases between. CDR3 DNA sequence: TGTGCCAGCAGCCAAGTACGCGGGGCAACCTACGAGCAGTACTTC. It specifies CASSQVRGATYEQYF.

The rearrangement uses TRBV6-5 and TRBJ2-2; 8 bases line up with TRBD2. The CDR3 length is 14 residues. Germline trimming cut 7 bases from V and 6 bases from J; bases unmatched to any gene: 7. CDR1 is MNHEY and CDR2 is SVGAGI in the germline V gene. CDR3 in amino acids: CASKYSGGSGELFF. CDR3 nucleotide sequence: TGTGCCAGCAAATATTCGGGGGGGTCCGGGGAGCTGTTTTTT.

This chain uses TRBV29-1 with TRBJ2-1; D may be TRBD2 (6 bases). This CDR3 comprises 12 residues. In germline, CDR1 is SQVTM, CDR2 ANQGSEA. V lost 7 bases and J 9 bases, leaving 16 bases between the germline ends. CDR3 loop: CSALSGVREQFF. DNA of the CDR3: TGCAGCGCCCTCTCGGGGGTCCGTGAGCAGTTCTTC.

The gene calls are TRBV27 and TRBJ2-2; possibly TRBD1 or TRBD2 for D (6 bases each). The ends were cut back, 5 bases at V and 4 bases at J, with 17 bases in the middle. The CDR3 runs to 16 residues. CDR1 is MNHEY and CDR2 is SMNVEV in the germline V gene (reference sequence). This CDR3 reads CASSPDSMRGTGELFF. CDR3 DNA sequence: TGTGCCAGCAGTCCGGACAGCATGCGGGGCACCGGGGAGCTGTTTTTT.

The chain carries TRBV6-2 or TRBV6-3 and TRBJ1-1; D is perhaps TRBD1 (5 bases). The germline V and J ends were trimmed by 6 bases and 5 bases, with 25 bases remaining between them. Germline V gene lookup returns CDR1 MNHEY and CDR2 SVGEGT. This CDR3 region has 17 residues. The CDR3 loop reads CASSSLRGPTAKTEAFF. The CDR3 DNA sequence: TGTGCCAGCAGCTCCTTAAGGGGTCCAACAGCTAAGACTGAAGCTTTCTTT.

J is TRBJ1-1 and V is TRBV19; TRBD1 is a possible D gene (6 bases). V was cut by 5 bases and J by 4 bases, with 14 bases left in between. CDR1 is LNHDA, CDR2 SQIVND, per germline (reference sequence). This CDR3 has 14 residues. The CDR3 DNA follows: TGTGCCAGTAGTCTAGGGGGGGCCAGCACTGAAGCTTTCTTT. Amino acids: CASSLGGASTEAFF.

The chain has TRBV30 and TRBJ1-5; D is perhaps TRBD1 (5 bases). The germline V gene encodes CDR1 GTSNPN and CDR2 SVGIG (reference sequence). Between the trimmed V and J ends, which lost 0 bases and 15 bases, there was a span of 18 bases. This CDR3 is 13 amino acids long. The CDR3 DNA reads as TGTGCCTGGAGTGTCCAGGGTACTCCCAAGGTGCATTTT. This encodes CAWSVQGTPKVHF. Complete variable domain (other parts from reference TRBV30 and TRBJ1-5): SQTIHQWPATLVQPVGSPLSLECTVEGTSNPNLYWYRQAAGRGLQLLFYSVGIGQISSEVPQNLSASRPQDRQFILSSKKLLLSDSGFYLCAWSVQGTPKVHFGDGTRLSIL.

The chain links TRBV5-4 to TRBJ1-1; 8 bases are a match to TRBD1. The germline gives CDR1 SGHNT, CDR2 YYREEE (reference sequence). With V trimmed by 2 bases and J by 8 bases, 5 bases remained unmatched. The CDR3 totals 13 residues. CDR3 protein: CASSFPGGTEAFF. The CDR3 bases are TGTGCCAGCAGCTTCCCAGGGGGCACGGAAGCTTTCTTT.

V usage is TRBV19 and J usage is TRBJ1-5; D is ambiguous. This CDR3 region has 13 residues. Germline loops: CDR1 LNHDA, CDR2 SQIVND (reference sequence). Trimming cost V 3 bases and J 4 bases, with 7 bases left between them. The CDR3 DNA reads as TGTGCCAGTAGTATCGGCAGGAATCAGCCCCAGCATTTT. Encoded protein: CASSIGRNQPQHF.

The CDR3 sequence is CASSVRGQGSYEQYF. For the CDR3, the DNA is TGTGCCAGCAGCGTTAGGGGACAGGGATCCTACGAGCAGTACTTC. The J gene is TRBJ2-7, the V gene TRBV11-3; 9 positions agree with TRBD1. Unmatched junction bases numbered 6, after V lost 5 bases and J lost 1 base. The CDR3 is made up of 15 amino acids. CDR1 and CDR2 (germline): SGHNT, YENEEA.

The chain recombines TRBV29-1 with TRBJ2-1; 7 bases fit TRBD1. The CDR3 length is 13 residues. Germline V gene lookup returns CDR1 SQVTM and CDR2 ANQGSEA. J gave up 5 bases and V 5 bases, and 6 bases lay outside the gene matches. CDR3: CSVWNRGHNEQFF. DNA for the CDR3: TGCAGCGTTTGGAACAGGGGCCACAATGAGCAGTTCTTC.

This rearrangement joins TRBV7-2 to TRBJ1-2; D gene ambiguous. The germline CDR1 and CDR2 sequences are SGHTA and FQGNSA. The CDR3 has 13 amino acids. Trimming shortened V by 1 base and J by 1 base, and 4 bases separated the two germline ends. This CDR3 reads CASSLDFNYGYTF. The CDR3 DNA reads as TGTGCCAGCAGCTTAGACTTTAACTATGGCTACACCTTC.

The chain combines TRBV6-2 or TRBV6-3 with TRBJ2-1, with 8 bases matching TRBD2. V trimming: 1 base; J trimming: 0 bases; junction bases outside the gene matches: 2. The CDR3 sequence is 16 residues long. Germline loops: CDR1 MNHEY, CDR2 SVGEGT. The CDR3 coding sequence is TGTGCCAGCAGTTACTACGGGGGGGACTCCTACAATGAGCAGTTCTTC. Translating it yields CASSYYGGDSYNEQFF.

This clone was detected once. The V and J genes are TRBV6-5 and TRBJ2-1, with 10 bases fitting TRBD2. Trimming removed 7 bases from V and 6 bases from J; junction bases left unmatched: 6. This CDR3 contains 14 residues. Germline lookup yields CDR1 MNHEY and CDR2 SVGAGI. The DNA for the CDR3 is TGTGCCAGCACTACGGGACTAGCGTCCAATGAGCAGTTCTTC. Translation: CASTTGLASNEQFF.

This clone is a singleton in its sample. The rearrangement uses TRBV19 and TRBJ1-1, with D possibly TRBD1 on 5 matching bases. The CDR3 is 13 amino acids. V was clipped by 10 bases and J by 5 bases, with 17 bases between them. CDR1 and CDR2 from the germline V gene are LNHDA and SQIVND (reference sequence). CDR3 in amino acids: CATLGRVDTEAFF. CDR3 nucleotides: TGTGCCACTTTGGGCAGGGTGGATACTGAAGCTTTCTTT.

The chain recombines TRBV18 with TRBJ1-1; 7 bases are a match to TRBD1. CDR1 and CDR2 (germline): KGHSH, LQKENI. The CDR3 has 15 residues. Trimming at V came to 5 bases and at J to 2 bases, leaving 8 bases not matched to a gene. CDR3 nucleotides: TGTGCCAGCTCAGGGATGGACAGGCCCAACACTGAAGCTTTCTTT. The encoded protein is CASSGMDRPNTEAFF.

The V and J genes are TRBV29-1 and TRBJ1-6, with a possible D match to TRBD1 (6 bases). There are 13 residues in the CDR3. Trimming took 3 bases from V and 9 from J, leaving 12 bases between them. From germline, CDR1 is SQVTM and CDR2 ANQGSEA. The CDR3 region has the DNA TGCAGCGTTGATCCAGGGGATGGTTCACCCCTCCACTTT. Protein sequence: CSVDPGDGSPLHF.

The V gene is TRBV5-1, the J gene TRBJ2-1, with TRBD1 matching 7 bases. Unmatched junction bases numbered 8, after V lost 4 bases and J lost 4 bases. The CDR3 spans 15 residues. Germline V lookup: CDR1 SGHRS, CDR2 YFSETQ. The CDR3 protein is CASSAQGVRYNEQFF. In nucleotides, the CDR3 is TGCGCCAGCAGCGCGCAGGGGGTGAGGTACAATGAGCAGTTCTTC.

The chain recombines TRBV7-2 with TRBJ1-3, with D uncertain. Germline V gene data show CDR1 as SGHTA and CDR2 as FQGNSA. The CDR3 is 15 residues long. V dropped 3 bases and J dropped 5 bases, with 14 bases sitting between them. DNA for the CDR3: TGTGCCAGCAGCTTCCATCCGGAGGCGAGAAACACCATATATTTT. Translating gives CASSFHPEARNTIYF.

The chain has TRBV27 and TRBJ2-6; D unclear. The CDR3 extends over 15 amino acids. Germline V gene data show CDR1 as MNHEY and CDR2 as SMNVEV (reference sequence). Trimming took off 3 bases at V and 1 base at J, with 7 bases between the two ends. The CDR3 here is CASSLGKSGANVLTF. As DNA, the CDR3 is TGTGCCAGCAGTTTGGGCAAATCTGGGGCCAACGTCCTGACTTTC.